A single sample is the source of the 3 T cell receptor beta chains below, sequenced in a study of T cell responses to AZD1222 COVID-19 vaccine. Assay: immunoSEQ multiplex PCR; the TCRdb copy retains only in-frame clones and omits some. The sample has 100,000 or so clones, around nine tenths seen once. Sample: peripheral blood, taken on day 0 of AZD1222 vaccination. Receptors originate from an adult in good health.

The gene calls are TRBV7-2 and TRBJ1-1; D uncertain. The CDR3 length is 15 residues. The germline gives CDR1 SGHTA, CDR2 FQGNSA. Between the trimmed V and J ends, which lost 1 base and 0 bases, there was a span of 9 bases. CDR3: CASSLVMSVNTEAFF. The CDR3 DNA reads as TGTGCCAGCAGCTTAGTGATGTCAGTGAACACTGAAGCTTTCTTT.

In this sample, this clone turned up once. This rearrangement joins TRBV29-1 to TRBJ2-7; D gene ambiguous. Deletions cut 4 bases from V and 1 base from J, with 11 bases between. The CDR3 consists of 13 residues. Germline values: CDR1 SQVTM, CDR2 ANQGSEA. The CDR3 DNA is TGCAGCGTTGGCAAGGGCGAGTCCTACGAGCAGTACTTC. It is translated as CSVGKGESYEQYF.

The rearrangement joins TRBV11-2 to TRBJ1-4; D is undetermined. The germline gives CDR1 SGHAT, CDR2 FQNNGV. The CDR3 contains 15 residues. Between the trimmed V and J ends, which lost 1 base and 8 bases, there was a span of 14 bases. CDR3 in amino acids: CASSLGGGPGEKLFF. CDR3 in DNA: TGTGCCAGCAGCTTAGGTGGAGGCCCTGGGGAAAAACTGTTTTTT.